This record covers a single T cell receptor (beta chain). This entry comes from a study of blood T cell repertoires in COVID-19. For the study at large: In each case, the material was cDNA or gDNA derived from T cells, B-cell-depleted T cells, or PBMCs.

CDR1 is SGHRS and CDR2 is YFSETQ in the germline V gene. CDR3 length: 14 amino acids. The ends lost 4 bases at V and 6 bases at J; junction bases unmatched: 9. Methods used by the authors: Amplification of reference gene primers provided the estimated nucleated cell counts. The assay was immunoSEQ multiplex PCR, and TCRdb's table has in-frame clones only and misses some. V, J and clone size are those of that table, while D and trimming were read from the DNA. Altogether some 300,000 clones are present, approximately 89% being singletons, with the ten largest covering roughly 6.9%. The sample was peripheral blood. The chain joins TRBV5-1 to TRBJ2-7; 8 bases agree with TRBD1. The TCR comes from a young woman who had recovered from COVID-19. The CDR3 sequence is CASSAVDRDGEQYF. In DNA form, the CDR3 reads TGCGCCAGCAGCGCAGTGGACAGGGACGGCGAGCAGTACTTC. The full variable domain, completed using reference TRBV5-1 and TRBJ2-7, is KAGVTQTPRYLIKTRGQQVTLSCSPISGHRSVSWYQQTPGQGLQFLFEYFSETQRNKGNFPGRFSGRQFSNSRSEMNVSTLELGDSALYLCASSAVDRDGEQYFGPGTRLTVT.